The 7 T cell receptor beta chains reported below all come from one sample, sequenced in a study. One entry per CDR3 protein, called by TCRdb with MiXCR from the RT-PCR reads. The sample has about 680,000 distinct CDR3 sequences, 12% to 15% seen once. Sequences were obtained from memory CD4+ T cells from blood. The origin of the receptors is a female donor in good health, serving as a healthy control.

This clonotype has more than one count but fewer than ten. This chain uses TRBV10-3 with TRBJ1-1, with a possible D match to TRBD1 (5 bases). V dropped 0 bases and J dropped 0 bases, with 8 bases sitting between them. Germline CDR1 ENHRY, CDR2 SYGVKD. The CDR3 is 15 amino acids. In DNA form, the CDR3 reads TGTGCCATCAGTGAGTCGCCGGGGGTGAACACTGAAGCTTTCTTT. Protein: CAISESPGVNTEAFF.

Only a few counts were recorded for this clonotype. J is TRBJ2-7 and V is TRBV7-9; 7 bases align to TRBD2. The germline CDR1 and CDR2 sequences are SEHNR and FQNEAQ (reference sequence). The CDR3 sequence is 13 residues long. The V and J ends lost 10 bases and 4 bases, in that order; junction bases with no gene match: 10. The CDR3: CATRASGLYEQYF. The DNA of the CDR3 is TGTGCCACTAGGGCTAGCGGACTGTACGAGCAGTACTTC.

This clonotype was recorded a few times. The rearrangement uses TRBV10-3 and TRBJ1-2, with 10 bases that match TRBD1. The V and J ends lost 5 bases and 8 bases, in that order; junction bases with no gene match: 11. CDR3 size: 15 residues. Germline values: CDR1 ENHRY, CDR2 SYGVKD. CDR3 region: CAISYGTGVVEGYTF. As DNA, the CDR3 is TGTGCCATCAGTTATGGGACAGGGGTCGTTGAAGGCTACACCTTC.

This clonotype appeared many times. V usage is TRBV7-6 and J usage is TRBJ2-5; 10 bases map to TRBD2. V shed 2 bases and J 4 bases; nucleotides not matched to a gene: 7. Germline assignment: CDR1 SGHVS and CDR2 FNYEAQ. This CDR3 is 16 amino acids long. CDR3 amino acids: CASSLQASGSGETQYF. The DNA of the CDR3 is TGTGCCAGCAGCTTACAGGCTAGCGGGAGTGGAGAGACCCAGTACTTC.

The V and J genes are TRBV28 and TRBJ2-1, with 7 bases that match TRBD2. The CDR3 loop spans 15 amino acids. Germline CDR1 MDHEN, CDR2 SYDVKM. The V and J ends lost 6 bases and 6 bases, in that order; junction bases with no gene match: 11. The CDR3: CASSPGTIQGNEQFF. The CDR3 bases are TGTGCCAGCAGCCCCGGGACTATCCAAGGCAATGAGCAGTTCTTC.

This clonotype occurred many times. CDR3 region: CATSRDMNQPQHF. CDR3 sequence (DNA): TGTGCCACCAGCAGAGATATGAATCAGCCCCAGCATTTT. This chain links TRBV15 with TRBJ1-5; D call uncertain. Germline loops: CDR1 LNHNV, CDR2 YYDKDF (reference sequence). The CDR3 has 13 amino acids. V gave up 0 bases and J gave up 4 bases, with 4 bases separating them.

In its sample, this clonotype was seen a few times. The chain uses TRBV18 and TRBJ1-5, with D tentatively TRBD1 (6 bases). Trimming stripped 5 bases from V and 2 bases from J, with 13 bases between. CDR3 length: 15 residues. Germline V lookup: CDR1 KGHSH, CDR2 LQKENI. CDR3 region: CASSLQGWGNQPQHF. In nucleotides, the CDR3 is TGTGCCAGCTCATTACAGGGATGGGGCAATCAGCCCCAGCATTTT.